These 2 T cell receptor beta chains share one sample of origin, sequenced in a study of blood T cell repertoires in COVID-19. Some clones are missing from TCRdb's copy, which holds only in-frame ones; the method was immunoSEQ multiplex PCR. The data hold 200,000 to 250,000 clones, with around three quarters observed a single time. Material for sequencing was peripheral blood. These receptors all stem from a woman in her 70s with acute or convalescent COVID-19.

The table lists this clone with a few counts. The J gene is TRBJ2-5, the V gene TRBV5-6; D is ambiguous. The germline V gene has CDR1 SGHDT and CDR2 YYEEEE. The V gene lost 4 bases and the J gene lost 2 bases, with 9 bases spanning the gap. The CDR3 is made up of 13 amino acids. CDR3 nucleotides: TGTGCCAGCAGCGCCGAAGCGCAAGAGACCCAGTACTTC. Residues: CASSAEAQETQYF.

This chain links TRBV25-1 with TRBJ2-3, with TRBD1 matching 7 bases. The germline gives CDR1 MGHDK, CDR2 SYGVNS. Germline trimming cut 4 bases from V and 6 bases from J; bases unmatched to any gene: 7. The CDR3 totals 14 residues. The CDR3 sequence is CASSANRDSDTQYF. CDR3 coding DNA: TGTGCCAGCAGTGCAAACAGGGACAGCGATACGCAGTATTTT.